This passage covers 8 T cell receptor beta chains from one sample sequenced in a study of CD8+ T cells in alopecia areata. Extracted RNA was reverse transcribed, and the resulting cDNA served as sequencing template. TCRdb keeps only in-frame clones here, not all; method: immunoSEQ multiplex PCR. The repertoire holds approximately 200,000 clones, with 58% as singletons. Treatment defined: oral pan-JAK inhibitor, 5-10 mg twice daily. The sample consisted of CD4+ T cells sorted from blood, taken at week 24, from a patient treated with tofacitinib. The receptors here all came from a human donor with alopecia areata.

The chain uses TRBV29-1 and TRBJ1-2, with 11 bases fitting TRBD1. Germline trimming cut 7 bases from V and 8 bases from J; bases unmatched to any gene: 9. The CDR3 spans 13 residues. Germline V gene lookup returns CDR1 SQVTM and CDR2 ANQGSEA. CDR3 sequence reads: CSAHTGQGDGYTF. The DNA of the CDR3 is TGCAGCGCCCACACGGGACAGGGGGACGGCTACACCTTC.

The chain links TRBV9 to TRBJ2-1; D not certain. The germline V and J ends were trimmed by 2 bases and 6 bases, with 9 bases remaining between them. Germline V gene lookup returns CDR1 SGDLS and CDR2 YYNGEE. This CDR3 contains 13 residues. The CDR3 DNA follows: TGTGCCAGCAGCGTCCCCGGAGCCAATGAGCAGTTCTTC. Its protein product is CASSVPGANEQFF.

This clone was picked up a small number of times. The V call is TRBV29-1, the J call TRBJ1-1; D remains unclear. Germline V lookup: CDR1 SQVTM, CDR2 ANQGSEA. The V end was cut by 4 bases, the J end by 4 bases, with 13 bases between. This CDR3 contains 13 residues. The CDR3 nucleotides are TGCAGCGTTGTAACGGCGTATGGCACTGAAGCTTTCTTT. Translating gives CSVVTAYGTEAFF.

The rearrangement uses TRBV6-1 and TRBJ1-3; no reliable D call. Trimming left V 3 bases short and J 0 bases short, with 9 bases between. The V gene's germline CDR1 is MNHNS and CDR2 SASEGT. This CDR3 is built from 15 residues. The CDR3 sequence is CASSETHLSGNTIYF. The CDR3 DNA sequence: TGTGCCAGCAGTGAGACCCACCTCTCTGGAAACACCATATATTTT.

The sample holds one count of this clone. This CDR3 reads CASSSERGYTF. In DNA form, the CDR3 reads TGTGCCAGCTCTTCTGAACGCGGCTACACCTTC. The chain joins TRBV28 to TRBJ1-2; D is uncertain. Deletions cut 8 bases from V and 8 bases from J, with 12 bases between. The CDR3 totals 11 residues. Germline-derived CDR1 and CDR2 are MDHEN and SYDVKM.

This rearrangement joins TRBV30 to TRBJ2-1, with TRBD1 matching over 9 bases. J gave up 4 bases and V 8 bases, and 0 bases lay outside the gene matches. The length of the CDR3 is 11 residues. Germline CDR1 and CDR2: GTSNPN and SVGIG (reference sequence). DNA for the CDR3: TGTGCCGGGACAGGGTACAATGAGCAGTTCTTC. Translating it yields CAGTGYNEQFF.

The genes are TRBV28 and TRBJ2-1, with 8 bases lining up with TRBD1. V lost 7 bases to trimming and J lost 4 bases; unmatched junction nucleotides: 9. The CDR3 consists of 15 residues. The germline V gene encodes CDR1 MDHEN and CDR2 SYDVKM. The DNA for the CDR3 is TGTGCCAGCAACGCCCCGACAGGGGTTTACAATGAGCAGTTCTTC. It specifies CASNAPTGVYNEQFF.

The table lists this clone with a few counts. This chain uses TRBV7-9 with TRBJ2-3; 7 bases fit TRBD2. The V gene's germline CDR1 is SEHNR and CDR2 FQNEAQ (reference sequence). The J segment lost 2 bases and the V segment lost 5 bases, leaving 7 bases of the junction unmatched. This CDR3 has 15 amino acids. CDR3 DNA sequence: TGTGCCAGCAGCGGCCAGGGACTACCCACAGATACGCAGTATTTT. It encodes CASSGQGLPTDTQYF.